What follows are 4 T cell receptor beta chains derived from one specimen sequenced in a study of blood T cell repertoires in COVID-19. Only in-frame clones appear in the TCRdb table, and some are missing; sequencing was by immunoSEQ multiplex PCR. The sample lists roughly 200,000 clones, about 75% occurring once. Material: peripheral blood. Source of these receptors: a woman aged 45-65 years with active or convalescent COVID-19.

This clone has only a few counts. V usage is TRBV19 and J usage is TRBJ1-1; D call uncertain. The CDR3 totals 14 residues. The germline V gene has CDR1 LNHDA and CDR2 SQIVND (reference sequence). V dropped 4 bases and J dropped 2 bases, with 11 bases sitting between them. The CDR3: CASSTLRVNTEAFF. CDR3 nucleotides: TGTGCCAGTAGTACCCTCCGGGTCAACACTGAAGCTTTCTTT.

This chain connects TRBV9 to TRBJ1-4, with 11 nucleotides matching TRBD1. The CDR3 runs 15 residues. Germline lookup yields CDR1 SGDLS and CDR2 YYNGEE. J gave up 7 bases and V 0 bases, and 2 bases lay outside the gene matches. This chain's CDR3 is CASSVAGQGAEKLFF. For the CDR3, the DNA is TGTGCCAGCAGCGTAGCAGGACAGGGGGCTGAAAAACTGTTTTTT.

This clone was counted a few times. The V gene is TRBV7-2, the J gene TRBJ1-5; D might be TRBD1 (6 bases). The length of the CDR3 is 12 residues. The V gene's germline CDR1 is SGHTA and CDR2 FQGNSA. Trimming stripped 1 base from V and 9 bases from J, with 7 bases between. The CDR3 is CASSLGGLPQHF. The CDR3 coding sequence is TGTGCCAGCAGCTTAGGGGGGCTGCCCCAGCATTTT.

The chain is built from TRBV19 and TRBJ1-5; 7 positions agree with TRBD1. The V and J ends lost 3 bases and 2 bases, in that order; junction bases with no gene match: 4. CDR3 length: 15 amino acids. The germline V gene has CDR1 LNHDA and CDR2 SQIVND (reference sequence). CDR3 nucleotides: TGTGCCAGTAGTATGGACAGGCCCCGCAATCAGCCCCAGCATTTT. It translates to CASSMDRPRNQPQHF. The full variable domain, with the rest looked up from reference TRBV19 and TRBJ1-5, is DGGITQSPKYLFRKEGQNVTLSCEQNLNHDAMYWYRQDPGQGLRLIYYSQIVNDFQKGDIAEGYSVSREKKESFPLTVTSAQKNPTAFYLCASSMDRPRNQPQHFGDGTRLSIL.